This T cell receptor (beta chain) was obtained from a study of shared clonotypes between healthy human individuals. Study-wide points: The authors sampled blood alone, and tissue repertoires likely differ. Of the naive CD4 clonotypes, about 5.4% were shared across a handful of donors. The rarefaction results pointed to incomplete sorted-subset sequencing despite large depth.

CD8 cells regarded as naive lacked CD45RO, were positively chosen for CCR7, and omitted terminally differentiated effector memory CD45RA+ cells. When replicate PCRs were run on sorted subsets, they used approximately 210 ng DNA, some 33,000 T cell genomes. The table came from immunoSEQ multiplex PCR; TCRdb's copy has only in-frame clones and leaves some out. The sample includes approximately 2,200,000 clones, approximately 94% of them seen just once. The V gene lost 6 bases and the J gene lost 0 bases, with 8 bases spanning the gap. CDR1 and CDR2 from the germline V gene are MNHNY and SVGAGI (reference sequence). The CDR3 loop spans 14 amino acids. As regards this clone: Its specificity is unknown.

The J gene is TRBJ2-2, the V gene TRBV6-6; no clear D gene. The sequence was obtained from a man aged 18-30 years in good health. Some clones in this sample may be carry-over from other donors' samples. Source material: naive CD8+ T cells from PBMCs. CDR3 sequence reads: CASRTPANTGELFF. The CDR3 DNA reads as TGTGCCAGCAGGACGCCTGCGAACACCGGGGAGCTGTTTTTT.